The 21 T cell receptor beta chains below were found in one sample sequenced in a study of cytomegalovirus exposure and HLA in healthy donors. PCR was performed using 60 Vbeta and 13 Jbeta primers. Libraries were prepared by immunoSEQ multiplex PCR; TCRdb keeps only in-frame clonotypes and omits some of them. The data show under 150,000 clones, with over 60% seen just once and 1.5% to 2% held by the top ten. The sequencing input was PBMCs. These receptors were collected from a female donor in good health and CMV-seropositive.

This chain links TRBV28 with TRBJ2-7, with a weak D call TRBD1 (6 bases). From germline, CDR1 is MDHEN and CDR2 SYDVKM. The CDR3 runs to 16 residues. Trimming removed 4 bases from V and 4 bases from J, with 20 bases in between. CDR3 DNA sequence: TGTGCCAGCAGTTCTCCCGGACAGCGATCGACATACGAGCAGTACTTC. Translated: CASSSPGQRSTYEQYF.

This clone appeared once. The gene calls are TRBV5-4 and TRBJ1-1; TRBD1 aligns across 8 bases. The ends lost 4 bases at V and 1 base at J; junction bases unmatched: 3. The germline V gene encodes CDR1 SGHNT and CDR2 YYREEE (reference sequence). The CDR3 is 14 amino acids. The CDR3 DNA is TGTGCCAGCAGCGCAGGGGGCGGGAACACTGAAGCTTTCTTT. Its translation is CASSAGGGNTEAFF.

The rearrangement joins TRBV2 to TRBJ2-5; 11 bases are a match to TRBD2. J lost 2 bases, V lost 4 bases, and 3 bases had no gene match. The CDR3 contains 15 residues. Germline CDR1 reads SNHLY; CDR2 reads FYNNEI. The CDR3 DNA reads as TGTGCCAGCAGTGGTCTAGCGGGGGGTCAAGAGACCCAGTACTTC. It encodes CASSGLAGGQETQYF.

The rearrangement joins TRBV10-3 to TRBJ2-2; TRBD1 matches at 9 bases. Germline loops: CDR1 ENHRY, CDR2 SYGVKD. The junction had 5 bases not matched to a gene; V was cut back by 2 bases and J by 7 bases. The CDR3 extends over 15 amino acids. CDR3 protein: CAISEPGQGSGELFF. The CDR3 DNA reads TGTGCCATCAGTGAGCCGGGACAGGGAAGCGGGGAGCTGTTTTTT.

This sequence joins TRBV5-6 and TRBJ2-5; D might be TRBD2 (5 bases). The V gene lost 4 bases and the J gene lost 5 bases, with 12 bases spanning the gap. Germline V CDR1 and CDR2: SGHDT, YYEEEE. The CDR3 totals 13 residues. The CDR3 here is CASSRGRGETQYF. CDR3 bases: TGTGCCAGCAGCCGCGGGCGCGGGGAGACCCAGTACTTC.

The chain joins TRBV29-1 to TRBJ2-4, with 8 bases fitting TRBD1. In germline, CDR1 is SQVTM, CDR2 ANQGSEA. The CDR3 runs to 12 residues. CDR3 residues: CGGTGGGGIQYF. CDR3 DNA sequence: TGCGGGGGGACAGGTGGTGGCGGCATTCAGTACTTC. Filled out from reference TRBV29-1 and TRBJ2-4, the complete variable domain reads SAVISQKPSRDICQRGTSLTIQCQVDSQVTMMFWYRQQPGQSLTLIATANQGSEATYESGFVIDKFPISRPNLTFSTLTVSNMSPEDSSIYLCGGTGGGGIQYFGAGTRLSVL.

The chain couples TRBV5-1 to TRBJ2-5; 9 nucleotides agree with TRBD2. Trimming cost V 0 bases and J 4 bases; bases outside gene matches: 7. CDR1 and CDR2 from the germline V gene are SGHRS and YFSETQ. This CDR3 is 16 amino acids long. The CDR3 here is CASSLVLAGALETQYF. The CDR3, as DNA: TGCGCCAGCAGCTTGGTGTTAGCGGGAGCTCTAGAGACCCAGTACTTC.

The chain links TRBV7-3 to TRBJ2-3; maybe TRBD2 (6 bases). V was pared by 5 bases and J by 1 base, with 19 bases between. This CDR3 has 17 amino acids. Germline V gene sequence: CDR1 SGHTA, CDR2 FQGTGA. CDR3 amino acids: CASSRLILAGRTDTQYF. CDR3 sequence (DNA): TGTGCCAGCAGCCGGTTGATTCTTGCGGGGCGCACAGATACGCAGTATTTT.

A single count supports this clone. As DNA, the CDR3 is TGTGCCAGCAGCTACGACATGAACACTGAAGCTTTCTTT. This codes for CASSYDMNTEAFF. This chain links TRBV7-9 with TRBJ1-1; D gene ambiguous. The CDR3 has 13 amino acids. The germline V and J ends were trimmed by 4 bases and 0 bases, with 6 bases remaining between them. The V gene's germline CDR1 is SEHNR and CDR2 FQNEAQ (reference sequence).

In this sample, this clone turned up a few times. This chain connects TRBV6-1 to TRBJ2-1, with TRBD2 matching 12 bases. V lost 2 bases and J lost 4; bases outside the gene matches: 0. The CDR3 runs 15 residues. Germline CDR1 MNHNS, CDR2 SASEGT. The chain's CDR3 is CASSELAGGYNEQFF. In DNA, the CDR3 is TGTGCCAGCAGTGAACTAGCGGGAGGGTACAATGAGCAGTTCTTC.

About this clone: The junction differs from germline at one of its ends, possibly a read error. In DNA form, the CDR3 reads TGTGCCAGCAGCTTGGTCGGGCGGGGGTCCTCCGAGCAGTACTTC. It translates to CASSLVGRGSSEQYF. V gene TRBV5-6 combines with J gene TRBJ2-7; 7 bases map to TRBD2. CDR3 length: 15 amino acids. Germline-derived CDR1 and CDR2 are SGHDT and YYEEEE.

The sample holds a few counts of this clone. V gene TRBV19 combines with J gene TRBJ1-1; perhaps TRBD1 as D (5 bases). Trimming took off 6 bases at V and 1 base at J, with 12 bases between the two ends. The CDR3 is 14 residues long. Germline CDR1 is LNHDA and CDR2 is SQIVND (reference sequence). The CDR3: CASSPSGTNTEAFF. Written as DNA, the CDR3 is TGTGCCAGTAGCCCAAGCGGGACGAACACTGAAGCTTTCTTT.

This chain joins TRBV21-1 and TRBJ2-5; TRBD2 is the table's D call and was not checked against the DNA. TRBV21-1 is classified as a pseudogene. The CDR3 consists of 20 residues. The chain's CDR3 is CASSKISGILSGRAWGTQYF. DNA of the CDR3: TGTGCCAGCAGCAAAATATCCGGCATTCTTAGCGGGAGGGCCTGGGGGACCCAGTACTTC.

The chain recombines TRBV18 with TRBJ1-2, with D possibly TRBD1 on 6 matching bases. Between the trimmed V and J ends, which lost 6 bases and 0 bases, there was a span of 17 bases. The CDR3 has 16 amino acids. Germline V gene data show CDR1 as KGHSH and CDR2 as LQKENI. The CDR3 DNA follows: TGTGCCAGCTCGACAGCCCAGGGGCCTGCTAACTATGGCTACACCTTC. Translated: CASSTAQGPANYGYTF.

This clone came up a few times. At one end, the junction sequence differs from germline, possibly due to a read error. The V call is TRBV7-9, the J call TRBJ2-5; 7 nucleotides line up with TRBD2. Germline CDR1 and CDR2: SEHNR and FQNEAQ (reference sequence). The CDR3 length is 17 residues. The CDR3 reads CSSSLGRVAGRQETQYF. The DNA for the CDR3 is TGTTCCAGCAGCTTAGGCAGGGTAGCGGGCCGCCAAGAGACCCAGTACTTC.

There are a few counts of this clone. V and J are TRBV2 and TRBJ2-5, with TRBD2 identical over 12 bases. J gave up 4 bases and V 6 bases, and 3 bases lay outside the gene matches. Germline V gene sequence: CDR1 SNHLY, CDR2 FYNNEI. The CDR3 has 14 amino acids. The CDR3 loop is CASRATSGGETQYF. The CDR3 nucleotides read TGTGCCAGCAGGGCGACTAGCGGGGGAGAGACCCAGTACTTC.

V usage is TRBV19 and J usage is TRBJ2-1, with 7 bases fitting TRBD1. CDR1 LNHDA and CDR2 SQIVND come from the germline V gene (reference sequence). Trimming removed 4 bases from V and 0 bases from J; junction bases left unmatched: 3. This CDR3 is built from 15 residues. The CDR3: CASSTDRASYNEQFF. CDR3 coding DNA: TGTGCCAGTAGTACTGACAGGGCCTCCTACAATGAGCAGTTCTTC.

This clone was detected only a few times. V is TRBV12-5 and J is TRBJ2-3; 9 nucleotides agree with TRBD1. Germline V gene data show CDR1 as LGHNT and CDR2 as FRNRAP. CDR3 length equals 15 residues. The V segment lost 6 bases and the J segment 3 bases; nucleotides outside the gene matches: 7. The CDR3 DNA is TGTGCTAGTGGACCGGACAGGGGAGGAACAGATACGCAGTATTTT. Residues: CASGPDRGGTDTQYF.

This clone turned up a few times. The rearrangement joins TRBV5-4 to TRBJ1-3; D ambiguous. Looked up from germline, CDR1 is SGHNT and CDR2 is YYREEE (reference sequence). V gave up 2 bases and J gave up 3 bases, with 9 bases separating them. The length of the CDR3 is 14 residues. The CDR3 protein is CASSFGSGGNTIYF. The CDR3 DNA reads as TGTGCCAGCAGCTTCGGTTCTGGTGGAAACACCATATATTTT.

V gene TRBV6-1 combines with J gene TRBJ2-7; TRBD2 might be the D (6 bases). Trimming took off 4 bases at V and 1 base at J, with 8 bases between the two ends. Germline-derived CDR1 and CDR2 are MNHNS and SASEGT. The CDR3 extends over 13 amino acids. The CDR3 bases are TGTGCCAGCAGTGGGAGGGTTTCCTACGAGCAGTACTTC. Amino acids: CASSGRVSYEQYF.

The genes are TRBV19 and TRBJ1-5; D may be TRBD1 (6 bases). Per the germline V gene, CDR1 is LNHDA and CDR2 is SQIVND (reference sequence). The CDR3 spans 16 residues. The V gene lost 6 bases and the J gene lost 8 bases, with 23 bases spanning the gap. Here the CDR3 DNA reads TGTGCCAGTAGCACAGGGAGCGGGACATCAATCAAGCCCCAGCATTTT. The encoded protein is CASSTGSGTSIKPQHF. The variable domain in full, with the rest retrieved from reference TRBV19 and TRBJ1-5, is DGGITQSPKYLFRKEGQNVTLSCEQNLNHDAMYWYRQDPGQGLRLIYYSQIVNDFQKGDIAEGYSVSREKKESFPLTVTSAQKNPTAFYLCASSTGSGTSIKPQHFGDGTRLSIL.